This T cell receptor (beta chain) is drawn from a study of OX40 agonist ivuxolimab in advanced cancers. With regard to the full study: The costimulatory receptor OX40 (CD134) was targeted by ivuxolimab, a fully human IgG2 agonistic monoclonal antibody. The paper describes the monotherapy dose-escalation part (N of about 52 patients) of the phase I trial of ivuxolimab. Three dose-escalation patients achieved partial responses, one with hepatocellular carcinoma and two with cutaneous melanoma. Of the roughly 52 dose-escalation patients, hepatocellular carcinoma was present in about 19, melanoma in around 15, renal cell carcinoma in 9 and head and neck cancer in 9. Intravenous ivuxolimab was administered to patients every 2 weeks at six dose levels: 0.01, 0.1, 0.3, 1.5, 3 and 10 mg/kg. In the dose-escalation cohort, around four fifths of patients were male, and the mean age was roughly 60 years, with a range of about 20 to 79. Prior anti-PD-1, anti-PD-L1 or anti-CTLA-4 therapy was permitted, and 40% to 50% of dose-escalation patients had received checkpoint inhibitors. The point of sequencing TCRbeta in the periphery was to test whether ivuxolimab changed TCR sequence diversity and drove clonal T-cell expansion. General findings and caveats noted by the study authors: The antigen specificity of the clonally expanded peripheral T cells was not determined. At doses from 0.1 to 3.0 mg/kg, clonal expansion was seen in both CD4+ and CD8+ blood T cells between baseline and week 6. Low levels of normalized T-cell clonal expansion were also seen in some patients who did not respond. Partial responders in the 0.1-3.0 mg/kg groups had among the lowest normalized peripheral clonal expansion, especially among CD8+ T cells. After ivuxolimab, expanded clones were on average more numerous among CD8+ T cells than among CD4+ T cells.

A remark on this clone: Its cognate antigen has yet to be identified. The germline gene is not matched at one end of the junction; a read error may be the cause.

To sequence the TCRbeta CDR3 region, genomic DNA was isolated from the sorted cells. TCRbeta CDR3 regions were sequenced using the immunoSEQ Assay. Held by TCRdb, this immuneACCESS table contains in-frame sequences only and omits some clones. Under half of the omission traces to an unresolved V gene where checked; the cause of the rest is unknown. The table for this sample lists about 72,000 clones; roughly nine tenths of them were counted only once. The ten largest clones add up to 0.8% to 1.3% of the sample. The trial excluded patients who had a history of autoimmune disease or who were on systemic immunosuppression. Peripheral blood for TCR sequencing was collected from all dose cohorts at baseline, on cycle 4 day 1, and on cycle 7 day 1. Samples were obtained from an open-label, multicenter, first-in-human phase I dose-escalation trial of ivuxolimab. Adults with locally advanced or metastatic melanoma, renal cell, hepatocellular, or head and neck squamous cell carcinoma were enrolled in the trial. Before TCR sequencing, CD4+ T cells and CD8+ T cells were sorted from peripheral blood as separate populations.

From its cysteine to its phenylalanine, the CDR3 spans 14 amino acids. Here the CDR3 DNA is all that survives: 42 bases in frame from base 1. From the germline V gene (reference sequence), CDR1 is SSHAT and CDR2 is FNYEAQ. Sequencing was performed on CD4+ or CD8+ T cells sorted from blood, taken in a trial of the OX40 agonist ivuxolimab. The sequence was obtained from an adult with an advanced solid tumor such as melanoma, head and neck, liver or kidney cancer. The rearrangement combines TRBV7-7 with TRBJ2-3; no D gene can be assigned with confidence. The nucleotide sequence reads TGTGCTAGCAGCTTAACTGGGAGCACAGATACGCAGTATTTT. It encodes CASSLTGSTDTQYF.